The 27 T cell receptor beta chains below were found in one sample sequenced in a study of shared clonotypes between healthy human individuals. Libraries were prepared by immunoSEQ multiplex PCR; TCRdb keeps only in-frame clonotypes and omits some of them. The table lists 2 million or so clones, 90% to 95% of them singletons. Material for sequencing was naive CD4+ T cells sorted from blood. Subset described: CD45RA+ positively selected. Every receptor here comes from a man in his late teens or twenties in good health.

This clone came up a few times. V is TRBV5-1 and J is TRBJ1-6; tentative D call: TRBD1 (5 bases). Germline CDR1 and CDR2: SGHRS and YFSETQ. The CDR3 runs to 14 residues. V lost 3 bases and J lost 12, with 16 bases in between. CDR3 residues: CASSWSGTPGPLHF. Written as DNA, the CDR3 is TGCGCCAGCAGCTGGAGTGGGACCCCAGGACCCCTCCACTTT.

About this clone itself: Other DNA sequences from this sample encode an identical CDR3 as well. The gene calls are TRBV9 and TRBJ2-2; no clear D gene. The CDR3 covers 12 residues. The V and J ends lost 2 bases and 6 bases respectively, with 5 bases between them. The germline gives CDR1 SGDLS, CDR2 YYNGEE. The CDR3 spells CASSVRAGELFF. The CDR3 DNA reads TGTGCCAGCAGCGTTAGGGCCGGGGAGCTGTTTTTT.

This clone came up once. The gene calls are TRBV18 and TRBJ2-7, with TRBD1 matching 7 bases. The CDR3 totals 14 residues. The junction had 6 bases not matched to a gene; V was cut back by 6 bases and J by 1 base. Germline V lookup: CDR1 KGHSH, CDR2 LQKENI. DNA for the CDR3: TGTGCCAGCTCCCTTCGACAGGGATCCTACGAGCAGTACTTC. Its translation is CASSLRQGSYEQYF. The full variable domain, its missing parts supplied by reference TRBV18 and TRBJ2-7, is NAGVMQNPRHLVRRRGQEARLRCSPMKGHSHVYWYRQLPEEGLKFMVYLQKENIIDESGMPKERFSAEFPKEGPSILRIQQVVRGDSAAYFCASSLRQGSYEQYFGPGTRLTVT.

The chain couples TRBV29-1 to TRBJ2-5; D not certain. CDR3 length: 13 residues. CDR1 SQVTM and CDR2 ANQGSEA come from the germline V gene. The V gene lost 2 bases and the J gene lost 1 base, with 8 bases spanning the gap. This CDR3 reads CSVEPGSQETQYF. The CDR3 coding sequence is TGCAGCGTTGAACCTGGCAGCCAAGAGACCCAGTACTTC. Supplemented by reference TRBV29-1 and TRBJ2-5, the full variable domain reads SAVISQKPSRDICQRGTSLTIQCQVDSQVTMMFWYRQQPGQSLTLIATANQGSEATYESGFVIDKFPISRPNLTFSTLTVSNMSPEDSSIYLCSVEPGSQETQYFGPGTRLLVL.

V is TRBV11-2 and J is TRBJ1-4; D uncertain. The CDR3 loop spans 15 amino acids. V was clipped by 0 bases and J by 7 bases, with 12 bases between them. Germline CDR1 is SGHAT and CDR2 is FQNNGV. The CDR3 sequence: CASSLDSMASEKLFF. In nucleotides, the CDR3 is TGTGCCAGCAGCTTAGACAGCATGGCCAGTGAAAAACTGTTTTTT.

The V and J genes are TRBV5-1 and TRBJ2-2; TRBD2 matches 9 bases. Losses at the gene ends were 2 bases for V and 0 bases for J; bases not matched to a gene: 8. Germline values: CDR1 SGHRS, CDR2 YFSETQ. The CDR3 runs 18 residues. The DNA of the CDR3 is TGCGCCAGCAGCTTTACTAGCGGGTGGGAGGCGAACACCGGGGAGCTGTTTTTT. This encodes CASSFTSGWEANTGELFF. Supplemented by reference TRBV5-1 and TRBJ2-2, the full variable domain reads KAGVTQTPRYLIKTRGQQVTLSCSPISGHRSVSWYQQTPGQGLQFLFEYFSETQRNKGNFPGRFSGRQFSNSRSEMNVSTLELGDSALYLCASSFTSGWEANTGELFFGEGSRLTVL.

The chain recombines TRBV19 with TRBJ1-1; unclear D gene. V gave up 3 bases and J gave up 4 bases, with 9 bases separating them. The germline V gene has CDR1 LNHDA and CDR2 SQIVND (reference sequence). CDR3 size: 13 residues. The DNA for the CDR3 is TGTGCCAGTAGTATTTTTGAGGGCACTGAAGCTTTCTTT. It is translated as CASSIFEGTEAFF.

The gene calls are TRBV2 and TRBJ1-2; 9 nucleotides line up with TRBD1. J gave up 4 bases and V 3 bases, and 6 bases lay outside the gene matches. The germline V gene has CDR1 SNHLY and CDR2 FYNNEI. The CDR3 sequence is 15 residues long. CDR3 amino acids: CASSDGDRAPYGYTF. In DNA, the CDR3 is TGTGCCAGCAGTGACGGGGACAGGGCCCCCTATGGCTACACCTTC.

This chain connects TRBV5-1 to TRBJ1-5; 8 bases align to TRBD1. Trimming took 4 bases from V and 5 from J; bases not matched to a gene: 5. Germline CDR1 SGHRS, CDR2 YFSETQ. This CDR3 has 14 residues. CDR3 nucleotide sequence: TGCGCCAGCAGCAAGGGACAGGCAGATCAGCCCCAGCATTTT. Protein: CASSKGQADQPQHF. Variable domain in full (rest from reference TRBV5-1 and TRBJ1-5): KAGVTQTPRYLIKTRGQQVTLSCSPISGHRSVSWYQQTPGQGLQFLFEYFSETQRNKGNFPGRFSGRQFSNSRSEMNVSTLELGDSALYLCASSKGQADQPQHFGDGTRLSIL.

This chain connects TRBV6-5 to TRBJ1-3, with TRBD1 as a possible D gene (5 bases). The CDR3 has 15 amino acids. CDR1 and CDR2 (germline): MNHEY, SVGAGI. Deletions cut 8 bases from V and 0 bases from J, with 14 bases between. CDR3 coding DNA: TGTGCCAGCGGTAAAGGGGTCAGCTCTGGAAACACCATATATTTT. Translating gives CASGKGVSSGNTIYF.

This clone was recorded only once. The chain couples TRBV19 to TRBJ2-1; weak D call: TRBD2 (6 bases). This CDR3 has 16 residues. The V gene lost 2 bases and the J gene lost 3 bases, with 14 bases spanning the gap. Looked up from germline, CDR1 is LNHDA and CDR2 is SQIVND (reference sequence). This CDR3 reads CASSIHTGLNYNEQFF. In nucleotides, the CDR3 is TGTGCCAGTAGTATACACACGGGACTTAACTACAATGAGCAGTTCTTC.

This chain links TRBV30 with TRBJ1-1; possible D gene TRBD1, 5 bases. Trimming took off 0 bases at V and 4 bases at J, with 12 bases between the two ends. The CDR3 extends over 14 amino acids. Germline V gene data show CDR1 as GTSNPN and CDR2 as SVGIG (reference sequence). In DNA form, the CDR3 reads TGTGCCTGGAGTGTATCGCGGGGGATCACTGAAGCTTTCTTT. Protein product: CAWSVSRGITEAFF.

This sequence joins TRBV29-1 and TRBJ2-7, with D hard to call. The CDR3 totals 12 residues. The germline V gene encodes CDR1 SQVTM and CDR2 ANQGSEA. Trimming took 4 bases from V and 2 from J, leaving 9 bases between them. CDR3: CSVVVQTYEQYF. CDR3 coding DNA: TGCAGCGTTGTAGTACAGACCTACGAGCAGTACTTC.

This clone is a singleton in its sample. V is TRBV7-9 and J is TRBJ1-4; no reliable D call. Germline loops: CDR1 SEHNR, CDR2 FQNEAQ (reference sequence). This CDR3 contains 12 residues. The V end was cut by 1 base, the J end by 11 bases, with 8 bases between. The CDR3 coding sequence is TGTGCCAGCAGCTTAGGGACGGGGAAACTGTTTTTT. Protein sequence: CASSLGTGKLFF.

The rearrangement joins TRBV5-4 to TRBJ2-7; 8 nucleotides match TRBD1. The CDR3 spans 16 residues. Germline V gene sequence: CDR1 SGHNT, CDR2 YYREEE (reference sequence). Trimming took 4 bases from V and 0 from J; bases not matched to a gene: 9. The CDR3 is CASSLPPTGVSYEQYF. The CDR3 nucleotides read TGTGCCAGCAGCCTACCGCCGACAGGGGTCTCCTACGAGCAGTACTTC. Using reference TRBV5-4 and TRBJ2-7 for the parts outside the CDR3, the full variable domain is ETGVTQSPTHLIKTRGQQVTLRCSSQSGHNTVSWYQQALGQGPQFIFQYYREEENGRGNFPPRFSGLQFPNYSSELNVNALELDDSALYLCASSLPPTGVSYEQYFGPGTRLTVT.

The genes are TRBV7-2 and TRBJ1-2; no clear D. V gave up 0 bases and J gave up 2 bases, with 4 bases separating them. The CDR3 contains 13 residues. Germline CDR1 SGHTA, CDR2 FQGNSA. CDR3 residues: CASSLAENYGYTF. The CDR3 DNA reads as TGTGCCAGCAGCTTAGCTGAAAACTATGGCTACACCTTC.

The chain joins TRBV30 to TRBJ2-2; D gene ambiguous. This CDR3 comprises 18 residues. CDR1 GTSNPN and CDR2 SVGIG come from the germline V gene (reference sequence). V lost 1 base and J lost 3, with 21 bases in between. In DNA form, the CDR3 reads TGTGCCTGGAGTGCCACTCGATCCAGACCCTTTGACACCGGGGAGCTGTTTTTT. It is translated as CAWSATRSRPFDTGELFF. Combining the CDR3 with reference TRBV30 and TRBJ2-2 gives the whole variable domain SQTIHQWPATLVQPVGSPLSLECTVEGTSNPNLYWYRQAAGRGLQLLFYSVGIGQISSEVPQNLSASRPQDRQFILSSKKLLLSDSGFYLCAWSATRSRPFDTGELFFGEGSRLTVL.

On this clone: Distinct nucleotide sequences in the sample also encode this CDR3. This chain connects TRBV28 to TRBJ1-1; D might be TRBD1 (6 bases). The CDR3 is made up of 13 amino acids. CDR1 MDHEN and CDR2 SYDVKM come from the germline V gene. V lost 6 bases and J 1 base, leaving 9 bases between the germline ends. In nucleotides, the CDR3 is TGTGCCAGCAGGTTACAGGGGAACACTGAAGCTTTCTTT. Protein sequence: CASRLQGNTEAFF.

The sample holds one count of this clone. The rearrangement joins TRBV30 to TRBJ1-5; 8 nucleotides line up with TRBD1. J lost 6 bases, V lost 2 bases, and 6 bases had no gene match. Germline-derived CDR1 and CDR2 are GTSNPN and SVGIG (reference sequence). The CDR3 extends over 14 amino acids. CDR3 residues: CAWSRDRSLQPQHF. In DNA form, the CDR3 reads TGTGCCTGGAGTCGGGACAGGAGTCTTCAGCCCCAGCATTTT.

The chain carries TRBV19 and TRBJ1-6; D ambiguous. The length of the CDR3 is 14 residues. CDR1 is LNHDA, CDR2 SQIVND, per germline (reference sequence). V was clipped by 7 bases and J by 5 bases, with 12 bases between them. The CDR3 DNA sequence: TGTGCCAGTATTGGGCTGGTGGATAATTCACCCCTCCACTTT. Protein sequence: CASIGLVDNSPLHF.

The chain combines TRBV4-1 with TRBJ2-2; tentatively, D is TRBD2 (5 bases). CDR3 length: 16 residues. Germline CDR1 reads MGHRA; CDR2 reads YSYEKL. Trimming shortened V by 1 base and J by 2 bases, and 11 bases separated the two germline ends. The CDR3 nucleotides are TGCGCCAGCAGCCAAGTCGCTAGCATAAACACCGGGGAGCTGTTTTTT. Translated: CASSQVASINTGELFF.

As for this clone: Other DNA sequences in this sample translate to the same CDR3. V is TRBV28 and J is TRBJ1-1; unclear D gene. The length of the CDR3 is 13 residues. Germline V gene sequence: CDR1 MDHEN, CDR2 SYDVKM. V lost 5 bases and J 1 base, leaving 8 bases between the germline ends. CDR3 nucleotide sequence: TGTGCCAGCAGTCCCCGTCCGAACACTGAAGCTTTCTTT. This codes for CASSPRPNTEAFF.

This chain connects TRBV28 to TRBJ1-6; no definite D call. The CDR3 consists of 17 residues. Between the trimmed V and J ends, which lost 8 bases and 0 bases, there was a span of 17 bases. Germline CDR1 reads MDHEN; CDR2 reads SYDVKM. The CDR3 is CASQGRTESSYNSPLHF. The CDR3, as DNA: TGTGCCAGCCAAGGAAGGACTGAGAGCTCCTATAATTCACCCCTCCACTTT. Supplemented by reference TRBV28 and TRBJ1-6, the full variable domain reads DVKVTQSSRYLVKRTGEKVFLECVQDMDHENMFWYRQDPGLGLRLIYFSYDVKMKEKGDIPEGYSVSREKKERFSLILESASTNQTSMYLCASQGRTESSYNSPLHFGNGTRLTVT.

This chain joins TRBV4-1 and TRBJ2-3; 7 nucleotides match TRBD2. CDR3 size: 15 residues. Germline CDR1 and CDR2: MGHRA and YSYEKL. V gave up 7 bases and J gave up 9 bases; unmatched junction bases: 16. Here the CDR3 DNA reads TGCGCCAGCAAGATGGGGCTAGCGGATCGGAGAACGCAGTATTTT. It yields the protein CASKMGLADRRTQYF.

V gene TRBV7-2 combines with J gene TRBJ2-5; D is perhaps TRBD1 (5 bases). CDR3 length equals 15 residues. Germline V gives CDR1 SGHTA, CDR2 FQGNSA. V was shortened by 5 bases and J by 2 bases, with 15 bases between the two germline ends. The CDR3 protein is CASSPTVFGQETQYF. The CDR3 nucleotides read TGTGCCAGCAGCCCGACAGTTTTTGGGCAAGAGACCCAGTACTTC.

This clone was observed once. Other DNA sequences in this specimen translate into the identical CDR3. The V gene is TRBV6-5, the J gene TRBJ1-2, with unresolved D. Germline loops: CDR1 MNHEY, CDR2 SVGAGI. Trimming took off 2 bases at V and 5 bases at J, with 9 bases between the two ends. There are 13 residues in the CDR3. This chain's CDR3 is CASSYAVGYGYTF. In DNA form, the CDR3 reads TGTGCCAGCAGTTACGCAGTCGGGTATGGCTACACCTTC.

As regards this clone: This sample includes further DNA sequences coding for the same CDR3. The chain is built from TRBV2 and TRBJ2-2, with 7 bases fitting TRBD1. This CDR3 spans 15 amino acids. Germline loops: CDR1 SNHLY, CDR2 FYNNEI. Unmatched junction bases numbered 7, after V lost 9 bases and J lost 0 bases. The CDR3: CASRTGTANTGELFF. The DNA for the CDR3 is TGTGCCAGTCGTACCGGGACAGCGAACACCGGGGAGCTGTTTTTT.